In this sample, the clone carrying this T cell receptor (beta chain) is large. Its antigen remains unidentified. Method: immunoSEQ multiplex PCR; TCRdb's copy keeps in-frame clones and lacks some. The sample yields approximately 6,100 clones, about 30% seen once. These data belong to a study of T cell clonotyping in hematopoietic cell transplantation. Points from the study as a whole: Pathologically expanded recipient clonotypes increased progressively from day 30 to day 180 as diversity fell.

Between the trimmed V and J ends, which lost 4 bases and 3 bases, there was a span of 9 bases. Germline loops: CDR1 MNHEY, CDR2 SVGAGI. This CDR3 contains 13 residues. This sequence originates from a female patient in her 50s who had an allogeneic stem cell transplant from an unrelated donor, so the T cells may come from the graft donor. Some clones in this sample may be carry-over from other donors' samples. This specimen consisted of peripheral blood mononuclear cells, obtained 30 days after allogeneic stem cell transplant. The chain joins TRBV6-5 to TRBJ1-1; D perhaps matches TRBD1 (5 bases). The CDR3 nucleotides read TGTGCCAGCAGTTCGGGACTCCACACTGAAGCTTTCTTT. Its protein is CASSSGLHTEAFF.